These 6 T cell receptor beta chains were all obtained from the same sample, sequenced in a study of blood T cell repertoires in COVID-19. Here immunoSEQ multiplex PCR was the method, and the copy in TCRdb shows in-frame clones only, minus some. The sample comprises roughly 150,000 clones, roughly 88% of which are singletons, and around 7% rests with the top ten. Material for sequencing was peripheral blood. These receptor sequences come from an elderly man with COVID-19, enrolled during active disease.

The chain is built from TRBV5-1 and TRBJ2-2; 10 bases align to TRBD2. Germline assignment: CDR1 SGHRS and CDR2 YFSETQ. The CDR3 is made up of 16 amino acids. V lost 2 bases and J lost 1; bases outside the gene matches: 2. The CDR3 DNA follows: TGCGCCAGCAGCTTTTCTAGCGGGGGGAACACCGGGGAGCTGTTTTTT. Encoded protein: CASSFSSGGNTGELFF.

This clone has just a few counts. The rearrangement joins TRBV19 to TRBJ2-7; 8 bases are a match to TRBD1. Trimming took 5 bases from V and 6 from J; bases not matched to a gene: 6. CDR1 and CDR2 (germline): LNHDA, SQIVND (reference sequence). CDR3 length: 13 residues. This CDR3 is CASSRTGWGEQYF. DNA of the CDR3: TGTGCCAGTAGTCGGACAGGGTGGGGCGAGCAGTACTTC.

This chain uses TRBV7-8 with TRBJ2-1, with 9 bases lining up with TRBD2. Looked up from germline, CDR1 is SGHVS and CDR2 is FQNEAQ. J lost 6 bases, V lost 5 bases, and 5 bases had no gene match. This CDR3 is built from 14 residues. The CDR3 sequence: CASSTGLAGNEQFF. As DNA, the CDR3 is TGTGCCAGCAGCACGGGACTAGCCGGCAATGAGCAGTTCTTC.

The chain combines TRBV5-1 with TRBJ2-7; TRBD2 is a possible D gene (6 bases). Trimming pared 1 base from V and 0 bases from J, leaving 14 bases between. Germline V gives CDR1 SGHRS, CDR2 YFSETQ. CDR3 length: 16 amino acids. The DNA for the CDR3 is TGCGCCAGCAGCTTGCGGGCCGCTAGCGACTCCTACGAGCAGTACTTC. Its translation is CASSLRAASDSYEQYF.

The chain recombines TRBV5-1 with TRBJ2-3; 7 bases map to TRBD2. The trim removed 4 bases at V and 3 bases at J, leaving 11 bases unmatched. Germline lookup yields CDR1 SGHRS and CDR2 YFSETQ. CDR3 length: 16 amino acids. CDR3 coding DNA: TGCGCCAGCAGCCCGGGAGGAGGGGCGTCGACAGATACGCAGTATTTT. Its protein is CASSPGGGASTDTQYF.

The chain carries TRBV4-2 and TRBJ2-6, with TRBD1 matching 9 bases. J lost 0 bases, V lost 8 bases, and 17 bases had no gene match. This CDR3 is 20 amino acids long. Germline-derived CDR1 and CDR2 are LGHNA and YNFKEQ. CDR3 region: CASSKRGRTGVFSGANVLTF. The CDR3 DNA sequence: TGTGCCAGCTCGAAACGGGGGAGGACAGGGGTTTTCTCTGGGGCCAACGTCCTGACTTTC.